What follows are 10 T cell receptor beta chains derived from one specimen sequenced in a study of breast tumors, draining lymph nodes, adjacent tissues. MiXCR was run by TCRdb on the multiplex PCR reads, yielding one entry per CDR3 protein. The data contain some 130,000 distinct CDR3 sequences, just under 20% of them singletons. Axillary draining lymph nodes of breast cancer patients supplied the node samples. Specimen: axillary lymph node tissue. Receptors were obtained from a female donor with breast cancer. Some clones in this sample may be carry-over from other donors' samples.

This clonotype was recorded many times. The CDR3 loop is CASSYSRSSYEQYF. The DNA of the CDR3 is TGTGCCAGCAGTTACAGTCGGAGCTCCTACGAGCAGTACTTC. The rearrangement links TRBV6-5 to TRBJ2-7; D remains ambiguous. The ends were cut back, 2 bases at V and 0 bases at J, with 8 bases in the middle. Germline lookup yields CDR1 MNHEY and CDR2 SVGAGI. This CDR3 contains 14 residues.

This clonotype was observed many times. The chain combines TRBV7-3 with TRBJ2-2; D uncertain. Germline CDR1 and CDR2: SGHTA and FQGTGA. V dropped 1 base and J dropped 7 bases, with 10 bases sitting between them. CDR3 length: 14 amino acids. CDR3 nucleotides: TGTGCCAGCAGCTTAATCGGTGGAGACGGGGAGCTGTTTTTT. Translating gives CASSLIGGDGELFF.

Many counts were recorded for this clonotype. The chain employs TRBV11-2 and TRBJ2-7, with TRBD2 matching over 8 bases. Germline V gives CDR1 SGHAT, CDR2 FQNNGV. The CDR3 runs 15 residues. With V trimmed by 6 bases and J by 3 bases, 10 bases remained unmatched. In nucleotides, the CDR3 is TGTGCCAGCAGTCACCAGCGGGAGCCTGTCTACGAGCAGTACTTC. It codes for CASSHQREPVYEQYF.

The sample holds many counts of this clonotype. The chain uses TRBV7-2 and TRBJ2-7; possibly TRBD2 for D (6 bases). The V and J ends lost 4 bases and 5 bases respectively, with 18 bases between them. The CDR3 totals 15 residues. Looked up from germline, CDR1 is SGHTA and CDR2 is FQGNSA. Here the CDR3 reads CASSSGVHSLNEQYF. The DNA for the CDR3 is TGTGCCAGCAGCTCGGGGGTCCACTCTTTGAACGAGCAGTACTTC.

This clonotype has a count of ten or more. This chain uses TRBV20-1 with TRBJ2-1; 7 bases agree with TRBD1. The V gene's germline CDR1 is DFQATT and CDR2 SNEGSKA (reference sequence). Trimming removed 3 bases from V and 4 bases from J; junction bases left unmatched: 3. The CDR3 covers 13 residues. The CDR3 region has the DNA TGCAGTGCTAGGGACAGGTTATACAATGAGCAGTTCTTC. This translates into CSARDRLYNEQFF.

This clonotype was recorded at least ten times. The chain is built from TRBV6-5 and TRBJ1-4; tentatively, D is TRBD1 (5 bases). Trimming removed 2 bases at V and 2 bases at J, with 9 bases between. The germline gives CDR1 MNHEY, CDR2 SVGAGI. This CDR3 has 15 residues. The CDR3 sequence: CASSYGGITNEKLFF. The CDR3 coding sequence is TGTGCCAGCAGTTACGGGGGGATCACTAATGAAAAACTGTTTTTT.

At least ten counts were recorded for this clonotype. The chain combines TRBV24-1 with TRBJ2-1; TRBD1 is a possible D gene (6 bases). The CDR3 has 17 amino acids. Trimming took off 4 bases at V and 1 base at J, with 16 bases between the two ends. Germline CDR1 KGHDR, CDR2 SFDVKD. The CDR3 coding sequence is TGTGCCACCAGTGAAGGGACATCGACCTGGTCCTACAATGAGCAGTTCTTC. Translation gives CATSEGTSTWSYNEQFF.

About this clonotype itself: A read error may explain this, as a much larger clone is one base away. V is TRBV27 and J is TRBJ1-2, with D hard to call. The CDR3 spans 14 residues. The V gene lost 0 bases and the J gene lost 7 bases, with 12 bases spanning the gap. Germline lookup yields CDR1 MNHEY and CDR2 SMNVEV (reference sequence). The CDR3 is CASSLSPSVSGYTF. The CDR3, as DNA: TGTGCCAGCAGTTTATCTCCTTCGGTTTCTGGCTACACCTTC.

This clonotype was seen ten or more times. The chain couples TRBV3-1 to TRBJ1-2; TRBD1 matches at 7 bases. CDR1 and CDR2 from the germline V gene are LGHDT and YNNKEL (reference sequence). The CDR3 has 16 residues. The ends lost 0 bases at V and 4 bases at J; junction bases unmatched: 8. In DNA, the CDR3 is TGTGCCAGCAGCCAAGATATGGCAGGGGGTACCTATGGCTACACCTTC. Translation gives CASSQDMAGGTYGYTF.

Turning to this clonotype: A much larger clone lies a single base off, so this may be a read error. The CDR3 does not end in the conserved phenylalanine or tryptophan, so this is likely a read error. The rearrangement uses TRBV3-1 and TRBJ2-7, with D perhaps matching TRBD1 (6 bases). The CDR3 spans 14 residues. CDR1 and CDR2 (germline): LGHDT, YNNKEL (reference sequence). Trimming took off 3 bases at V and 5 bases at J, with 14 bases between the two ends. This chain's CDR3 is CASSHNRVTHEQYS. As DNA, the CDR3 is TGTGCCAGCAGCCATAACAGGGTGACCCACGAGCAGTACTCC.